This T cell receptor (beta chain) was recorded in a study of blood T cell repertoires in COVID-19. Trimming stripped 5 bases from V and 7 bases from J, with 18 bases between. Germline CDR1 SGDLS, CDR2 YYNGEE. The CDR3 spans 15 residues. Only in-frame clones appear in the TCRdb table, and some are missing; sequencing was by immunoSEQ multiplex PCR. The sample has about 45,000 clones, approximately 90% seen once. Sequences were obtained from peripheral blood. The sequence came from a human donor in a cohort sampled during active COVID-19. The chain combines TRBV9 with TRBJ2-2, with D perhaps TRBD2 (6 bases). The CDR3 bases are TGTGCCAGCAGTGGCGGGGTGAGGACGGGCGGGGAGCTGTTTTTT. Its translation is CASSGGVRTGGELFF. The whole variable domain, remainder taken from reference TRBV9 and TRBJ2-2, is DSGVTQTPKHLITATGQRVTLRCSPRSGDLSVYWYQQSLDQGLQFLIQYYNGEERAKGNILERFSAQQFPDLHSELNLSSLELGDSALYFCASSGGVRTGGELFFGEGSRLTVL.